A single sample gave rise to the 23 T cell receptor beta chains below, sequenced in a study of breast tumors, draining lymph nodes, adjacent tissues. TCRdb passed the multiplex PCR reads through MiXCR, listing each CDR3 protein once. The data hold more than 50,000 distinct CDR3 sequences, with roughly two fifths observed a single time. Sequenced: breast tumor tissue. Receptors originate from a female donor with breast cancer. Some clones in this sample may be carry-over from other donors' samples.

This clonotype was detected many times. The chain is built from TRBV3-1 and TRBJ2-3; 7 bases agree with TRBD1. J gave up 4 bases and V 5 bases, and 3 bases lay outside the gene matches. The germline CDR1 and CDR2 sequences are LGHDT and YNNKEL (reference sequence). The CDR3 is 13 amino acids. For the CDR3, the DNA is TGTGCCAGCAGCGACAGGGAATCAGATACGCAGTATTTT. Translated: CASSDRESDTQYF.

In this sample, this clonotype turned up a few times. A read error may explain this, as a much larger clone is one base away. In DNA, the CDR3 is TGCAGTGCTACTCGGGACGGTCATGGCTCCACCTTC. Protein product: CSATRDGHGSTF. The chain links TRBV20-1 to TRBJ1-2; possibly TRBD1 for D (5 bases). The CDR3 extends over 12 amino acids. CDR1 DFQATT and CDR2 SNEGSKA come from the germline V gene (reference sequence).

A few counts support this clonotype. A much larger clone differs from this one at a single base, so this may be a read error. The rearrangement joins TRBV9 to TRBJ2-1; perhaps TRBD2 as D (6 bases). Germline-derived CDR1 and CDR2 are SGDLS and YYNGEE. This CDR3 is 16 amino acids long. CDR3 sequence: CASSVGVGGSYNAQFF. The CDR3 DNA reads TGTGCCAGCAGCGTAGGGGTGGGAGGATCCTACAATGCGCAGTTCTTC.

This clonotype was counted many times. This CDR3 reads CSARKGEGGYTF. The CDR3 region has the DNA TGCAGTGCTAGGAAGGGGGAGGGTGGCTACACCTTC. This chain connects TRBV20-1 to TRBJ1-2; D possibly corresponds to TRBD1 (6 bases). CDR3 size: 12 residues. Trimming removed 3 bases from V and 7 bases from J, with 12 bases in between. Germline CDR1 is DFQATT and CDR2 is SNEGSKA (reference sequence).

This clonotype was recorded once. The chain is built from TRBV13 and TRBJ2-3, with D possibly being TRBD2 (6 bases). This CDR3 is built from 19 residues. Trimming cost V 0 bases and J 2 bases, with 21 bases left between them. The germline V gene encodes CDR1 PRHDT and CDR2 FYEKMQ (reference sequence). CDR3 in amino acids: CASSLGRPGSEQYTDTQYF. CDR3 in DNA: TGTGCCAGCAGCTTAGGACGACCCGGGAGCGAGCAGTACACAGATACGCAGTATTTT.

J is TRBJ1-5 and V is TRBV12-3 or TRBV12-4, with no clear D. The germline V and J ends were trimmed by 3 bases and 11 bases, with 17 bases remaining between them. The CDR3 covers 14 residues. The CDR3 here is CASSLEPSRETQHF. The CDR3 DNA follows: TGTGCCAGCAGTTTGGAACCGTCCCGAGAGACCCAGCATTTT.

In its sample, this clonotype was seen a few times. A read error is possible here, since a much larger clone lies one base away. The V gene is TRBV7-9, the J gene TRBJ2-5; tentative D call: TRBD1 (7 bases). This CDR3 has 15 residues. The germline V gene has CDR1 SEHNR and CDR2 FQNEAQ (reference sequence). The chain's CDR3 is CASSFQGGRQETQHF. Written as DNA, the CDR3 is TGTGCCAGCAGCTTTCAGGGGGGCCGTCAAGAGACCCAGCACTTC.

Notes on this clonotype: A junction end diverges from the germline sequence, so it may reflect a read error. The rearrangement joins TRBV24-1 to TRBJ2-1; weak D call: TRBD2 (6 bases). Germline CDR1 reads KGHDR; CDR2 reads SFDVKD. The CDR3 is made up of 15 amino acids. The CDR3 coding sequence is TGTGCCACCAGTGATCCCCTCGGGCTCCTTGCGGGGCAGGGCTTC. Amino acids: CATSDPLGLLAGQGF.

This clonotype was observed many times. The chain recombines TRBV28 with TRBJ2-7; 14 bases are shared with TRBD2. This CDR3 contains 16 residues. The V and J ends lost 5 bases and 6 bases, in that order; junction bases with no gene match: 9. Germline CDR1 is MDHEN and CDR2 is SYDVKM. CDR3 residues: CASSPYGTSGSREQYF. CDR3 bases: TGTGCCAGCAGTCCTTACGGGACTAGCGGGAGCCGCGAGCAGTACTTC.

About this clonotype: One junction end does not reproduce the germline sequence, and a read error may be involved. The chain carries TRBV7-2 and TRBJ2-3, with D possibly matching TRBD2 (6 bases). Germline V CDR1 and CDR2: SGHTA, FQGNSA. The CDR3 extends over 17 amino acids. The CDR3 DNA sequence: TGTGCCAGCAGCTCAGTACGACAAGCGGGCCGCACAGATCCGCAGTATTTT. This codes for CASSSVRQAGRTDPQYF.

This clonotype was detected ten times or more. This chain links TRBV6-1 with TRBJ1-2, with D possibly being TRBD1 (6 bases). V was pared by 5 bases and J by 7 bases, with 17 bases between. The CDR3 spans 14 residues. Germline V lookup: CDR1 MNHNS, CDR2 SASEGT. The CDR3 bases are TGTGCCAGCAGTCACGTGGGGGCCGCCGCTGGCTACACCTTC. This gives the protein CASSHVGAAAGYTF.

The chain joins TRBV7-9 to TRBJ2-7; 12 positions agree with TRBD2. This CDR3 has 15 amino acids. The junction had 5 bases not matched to a gene; V was cut back by 5 bases and J by 3 bases. Per the germline V gene, CDR1 is SEHNR and CDR2 is FQNEAQ (reference sequence). The CDR3 bases are TGTGCCAGCAGCCCCTCGACTAGCGGGAGCTACGAGCAGTACTTC. The encoded protein is CASSPSTSGSYEQYF.

J is TRBJ2-1 and V is TRBV7-9, with 9 bases fitting TRBD2. CDR1 and CDR2 from the germline V gene are SEHNR and FQNEAQ (reference sequence). V lost 5 bases, J lost 9 bases, and 17 bases stayed unmatched. There are 17 residues in the CDR3. In nucleotides, the CDR3 is TGTGCCAGCAGCCTGACTACCGGGACTAGCCAAGGGGGTGAGCAGTTCTTC. It is translated as CASSLTTGTSQGGEQFF.

This clonotype was recorded only once. The J gene is TRBJ1-4, the V gene TRBV7-8, with a weak D call TRBD1 (5 bases). The germline V and J ends were trimmed by 2 bases and 4 bases, with 11 bases remaining between them. This CDR3 contains 15 residues. Per the germline V gene, CDR1 is SGHVS and CDR2 is FQNEAQ. The CDR3 region has the DNA TGTGCCAGCAGCTTAACTAGCAGGGATAATGAAAAACTGTTTTTT. Translated: CASSLTSRDNEKLFF.

Comment on this clonotype: Here the CDR3 omits its conserved ending phenylalanine or tryptophan, so a read error is the likely source. This chain uses TRBV20-1 with TRBJ2-1; D possibly corresponds to TRBD1 (6 bases). The CDR3 is 14 residues long. Germline V gives CDR1 DFQATT, CDR2 SNEGSKA (reference sequence). CDR3 in amino acids: CSARGRGTYTEQFL. CDR3 DNA sequence: TGCAGTGCAAGAGGCAGGGGAACCTACACTGAGCAGTTCCTC.

This clonotype was picked up a small number of times. This sequence may be a read error, since a much larger clone differs from it by one base. Here the CDR3 DNA reads TGCAGTGCTAGAGATTGGGGGCAGGGACCGTACGAGCAGTACTTC. Translating it yields CSARDWGQGPYEQYF. The V and J genes are TRBV20-1 and TRBJ2-7; D might be TRBD1 (6 bases). In germline, CDR1 is DFQATT, CDR2 SNEGSKA (reference sequence). This CDR3 is 15 amino acids long. V lost 0 bases to trimming and J lost 4 bases, with 16 bases between them.

The chain combines TRBV6-5 with TRBJ1-2; TRBD1 agrees at 10 bases. V lost 6 bases, J lost 6 bases, and 10 bases stayed unmatched. The CDR3 has 15 residues. The V gene's germline CDR1 is MNHEY and CDR2 SVGAGI. The CDR3 nucleotides read TGTGCCAGCAGGCCCGGGACAGGGGCCGGGAATGGCTACACCTTC. Protein: CASRPGTGAGNGYTF.

This chain links TRBV9 with TRBJ1-2, with D tentatively TRBD1 (5 bases). This CDR3 is built from 14 residues. V was trimmed by 3 bases and J by 7 bases, leaving 16 bases between them. Germline V gene lookup returns CDR1 SGDLS and CDR2 YYNGEE. The CDR3 sequence is CASSEPTGEAGYTF. Written as DNA, the CDR3 is TGTGCCAGCAGCGAGCCCACGGGGGAGGCTGGCTACACCTTC.

This clonotype has ten or more counts. This chain uses TRBV6-5 with TRBJ1-5; the D is unclear. From germline, CDR1 is MNHEY and CDR2 SVGAGI. The V and J ends lost 6 bases and 1 base respectively, with 16 bases between them. The CDR3 is made up of 16 amino acids. This chain's CDR3 is CASRPSVGRSNQPQHF. CDR3 DNA: TGTGCCAGCAGGCCCTCCGTGGGAAGGAGCAATCAGCCCCAGCATTTT.

In its sample, this clonotype was seen once. One end of the junction fails to match germline, which may point to a read error. The chain carries TRBV7-2 and TRBJ2-5; D gene ambiguous. The germline V gene has CDR1 SGHTA and CDR2 FQGNSA. This CDR3 is built from 15 residues. The CDR3 DNA sequence: TGTGCCAGCAGCTTAGCGGTCGGAGCCCAAGGGACCCAGTACTTC. It is translated as CASSLAVGAQGTQYF.

The rearrangement joins TRBV24-1 to TRBJ2-3, with 9 nucleotides matching TRBD1. This CDR3 is 15 amino acids long. After removal of 0 bases from V and 6 bases from J, the junction contained 3 bases not matched to a gene. Looked up from germline, CDR1 is KGHDR and CDR2 is SFDVKD. The CDR3 DNA sequence: TGTGCCACCAGTGATTTGTGGACAGGGGACGATACGCAGTATTTT. Residues: CATSDLWTGDDTQYF.

The rearrangement uses TRBV24-1 and TRBJ2-3; TRBD1 aligns across 10 bases. The J segment lost 2 bases and the V segment lost 5 bases, leaving 6 bases of the junction unmatched. This CDR3 is 16 amino acids long. Germline V gene sequence: CDR1 KGHDR, CDR2 SFDVKD. CDR3 in DNA: TGTGCCACCAGTGTCCCGGGACAGGGGATCACAGATACGCAGTATTTT. It specifies CATSVPGQGITDTQYF.

Notes on this clonotype: A junction boundary mismatches the germline segment, possibly from a read error. This chain uses TRBV5-4 with TRBJ2-7; D may be TRBD2 (6 bases). The germline V gene has CDR1 SGHNT and CDR2 YYREEE (reference sequence). CDR3 length: 15 residues. CDR3 nucleotides: TGTGTCAGCAGCTTAGGGACCAGCGGGCCCTCCGAGCAGTACTTC. It codes for CVSSLGTSGPSEQYF.